These 13 T cell receptor beta chains share one sample of origin, sequenced in a study of shared clonotypes between healthy human individuals. Some clones are missing from TCRdb's copy, which holds only in-frame ones; the method was immunoSEQ multiplex PCR. This sample has roughly 2.5 million clones, with approximately 94% found just once. Material for sequencing was naive CD4+ T cells sorted from blood. This sample's subset: CD45RA+ positively selected. The source of these receptors is a man aged 18 to 30 in good health.

This clone was seen a handful of times. The chain combines TRBV7-9 with TRBJ1-1, with unresolved D. Germline V gene data show CDR1 as SEHNR and CDR2 as FQNEAQ (reference sequence). This CDR3 spans 12 amino acids. The V end lost 9 bases, the J end lost 7 bases, and 15 bases lay between the germline ends. This CDR3 is CASSPLDVEAFF. CDR3 DNA sequence: TGTGCCAGTTCGCCCCTAGACGTTGAAGCTTTCTTT.

In the case of this clone: Additional DNA sequences in this sample encode the identical CDR3. This sequence joins TRBV5-1 and TRBJ2-1; D perhaps matches TRBD2 (5 bases). CDR3 length: 15 amino acids. Germline-derived CDR1 and CDR2 are SGHRS and YFSETQ. V dropped 0 bases and J dropped 5 bases, with 12 bases sitting between them. CDR3: CASSLEGGPHNEQFF. The CDR3 nucleotides read TGCGCCAGCAGCTTGGAAGGAGGCCCGCACAATGAGCAGTTCTTC.

The chain is built from TRBV19 and TRBJ1-6; 9 nucleotides agree with TRBD1. This CDR3 has 16 residues. The V and J ends lost 5 bases and 7 bases, in that order; junction bases with no gene match: 9. Germline V gene data show CDR1 as LNHDA and CDR2 as SQIVND (reference sequence). The DNA for the CDR3 is TGTGCCAGTAGTCCCCCGGGACAGGGAAGAAATTCACCCCTCCACTTT. As protein: CASSPPGQGRNSPLHF.

The chain joins TRBV7-9 to TRBJ2-3; TRBD1 matches at 7 bases. Germline CDR1 is SEHNR and CDR2 is FQNEAQ (reference sequence). J was trimmed by 3 bases and V by 2 bases; bases with no gene match: 8. The CDR3 sequence is 16 residues long. The CDR3: CASSLMQGGITDTQYF. As DNA, the CDR3 is TGTGCCAGCAGCTTAATGCAAGGGGGCATAACAGATACGCAGTATTTT.

The chain recombines TRBV7-8 with TRBJ2-7, with 8 positions matching TRBD1. Germline CDR1 reads SGHVS; CDR2 reads FQNEAQ. This CDR3 contains 13 residues. V shed 3 bases and J 5 bases; nucleotides not matched to a gene: 3. The CDR3 bases are TGTGCCAGCAGCTTGGACAGGGAGAACGAGCAGTACTTC. Its protein is CASSLDRENEQYF. The full variable domain, in which reference TRBV7-8 and TRBJ2-7 provide the parts outside the CDR3, is GAGVSQSPRYKVAKRGQDVALRCDPISGHVSLFWYQQALGQGPEFLTYFQNEAQLDKSGLPSDRFFAERPEGSVSTLKIQRTQQEDSAVYLCASSLDRENEQYFGPGTRLTVT.

The J gene is TRBJ2-5, the V gene TRBV5-1; 7 positions agree with TRBD1. The trim removed 4 bases at V and 4 bases at J, leaving 7 bases unmatched. CDR3 size: 14 residues. Germline CDR1 reads SGHRS; CDR2 reads YFSETQ. The CDR3, as DNA: TGCGCCAGCAGCCCCGGGACAGTGGGAGAGACCCAGTACTTC. Translated, it gives CASSPGTVGETQYF.

The J gene is TRBJ2-3, the V gene TRBV11-2, with D perhaps matching TRBD1 (6 bases). In germline, CDR1 is SGHAT, CDR2 FQNNGV. This CDR3 spans 14 amino acids. Trimming removed 3 bases at V and 2 bases at J, with 9 bases between. The CDR3 loop is CASSFYRVTDTQYF. The CDR3 DNA sequence: TGTGCCAGCAGCTTTTACAGGGTCACAGATACGCAGTATTTT.

The chain carries TRBV6-5 and TRBJ1-5, with D maybe TRBD1 (5 bases). Germline V lookup: CDR1 MNHEY, CDR2 SVGAGI. V was trimmed by 2 bases and J by 7 bases, leaving 9 bases between them. This CDR3 has 13 amino acids. The CDR3 DNA reads TGTGCCAGCAGTTACGTGAGGGGACAGCCCCAGCATTTT. Translating it yields CASSYVRGQPQHF.

The V gene is TRBV10-3, the J gene TRBJ1-3; D gene uncertain. V shed 6 bases and J shed 0 bases, with 12 bases lying between them. CDR1 and CDR2 (germline): ENHRY, SYGVKD. This CDR3 is 15 amino acids long. CDR3 sequence: CAISPGLSSGNTIYF. The CDR3 nucleotides are TGTGCCATCAGCCCCGGCTTAAGCTCTGGAAACACCATATATTTT.

The J gene is TRBJ2-1, the V gene TRBV7-3, with 10 bases fitting TRBD2. Looked up from germline, CDR1 is SGHTA and CDR2 is FQGTGA. V shed 0 bases and J 4 bases; nucleotides not matched to a gene: 3. The CDR3 extends over 16 amino acids. The CDR3 nucleotides are TGTGCCAGCAGCTTAACTGCTAGCGGGGGTTACAATGAGCAGTTCTTC. Translation: CASSLTASGGYNEQFF.

This clone was recorded a few times. Within the sample, other DNA sequences also encode this same CDR3. V and J are TRBV19 and TRBJ1-1; 7 positions match TRBD1. The CDR3 consists of 13 residues. Germline CDR1 is LNHDA and CDR2 is SQIVND (reference sequence). J was trimmed by 1 base and V by 5 bases; bases with no gene match: 1. CDR3 sequence (DNA): TGTGCCAGTAGTTACAGGGGGAACACTGAAGCTTTCTTT. Amino acid sequence: CASSYRGNTEAFF. Drawing the rest from reference TRBV19 and TRBJ1-1, the complete variable domain is DGGITQSPKYLFRKEGQNVTLSCEQNLNHDAMYWYRQDPGQGLRLIYYSQIVNDFQKGDIAEGYSVSREKKESFPLTVTSAQKNPTAFYLCASSYRGNTEAFFGQGTRLTVV.

Turning to this clone: Other DNA sequences in this specimen translate into the identical CDR3. The chain combines TRBV19 with TRBJ2-3; TRBD2 is a possible D gene (5 bases). The germline CDR1 and CDR2 sequences are LNHDA and SQIVND (reference sequence). There are 14 residues in the CDR3. V lost 5 bases to trimming and J lost 0 bases, with 9 bases between them. The CDR3 protein is CASSRRTSTDTQYF. CDR3 nucleotides: TGTGCCAGTAGTCGACGGACTAGCACAGATACGCAGTATTTT.

This chain connects TRBV12-5 to TRBJ1-1; 7 bases are a match to TRBD1. V trimming: 0 bases; J trimming: 5 bases; junction bases outside the gene matches: 6. In germline, CDR1 is LGHNT, CDR2 FRNRAP. This CDR3 has 15 amino acids. The CDR3: CASGLVVRGWTEAFF. The CDR3 region has the DNA TGTGCTAGTGGTTTGGTAGTCAGGGGGTGGACTGAAGCTTTCTTT.